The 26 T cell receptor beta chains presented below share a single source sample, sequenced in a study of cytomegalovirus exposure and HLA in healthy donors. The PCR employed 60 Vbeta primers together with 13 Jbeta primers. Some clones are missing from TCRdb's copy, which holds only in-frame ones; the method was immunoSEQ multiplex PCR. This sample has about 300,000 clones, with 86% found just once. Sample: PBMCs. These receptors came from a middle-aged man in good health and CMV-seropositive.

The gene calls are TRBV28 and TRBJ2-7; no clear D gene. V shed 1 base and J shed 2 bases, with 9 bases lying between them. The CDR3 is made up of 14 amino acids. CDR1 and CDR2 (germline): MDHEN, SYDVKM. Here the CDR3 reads CASSLSAVPYEQYF. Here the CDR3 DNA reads TGTGCCAGCAGTTTATCGGCGGTCCCCTACGAGCAGTACTTC.

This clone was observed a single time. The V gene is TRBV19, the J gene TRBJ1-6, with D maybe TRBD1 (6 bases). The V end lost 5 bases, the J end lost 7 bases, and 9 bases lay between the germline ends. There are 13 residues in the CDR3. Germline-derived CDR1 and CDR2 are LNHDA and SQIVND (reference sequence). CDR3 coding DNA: TGTGCCAGTAGTCCGGACAGAAATTCACCCCTCCACTTT. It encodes CASSPDRNSPLHF.

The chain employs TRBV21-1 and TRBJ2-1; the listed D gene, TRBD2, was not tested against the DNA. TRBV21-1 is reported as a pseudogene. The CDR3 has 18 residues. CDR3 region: CASSTRPVCGRASNEQFF. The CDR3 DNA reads TGTGCCAGCAGCACGCGACCAGTTTGCGGGAGGGCCTCCAATGAGCAGTTCTTC.

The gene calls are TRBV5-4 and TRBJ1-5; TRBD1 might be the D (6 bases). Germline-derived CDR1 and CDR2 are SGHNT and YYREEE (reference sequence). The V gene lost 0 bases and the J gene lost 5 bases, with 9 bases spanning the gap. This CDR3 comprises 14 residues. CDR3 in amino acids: CASSLAGAHQPQHF. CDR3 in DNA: TGTGCCAGCAGCTTGGCAGGGGCGCATCAGCCCCAGCATTTT.

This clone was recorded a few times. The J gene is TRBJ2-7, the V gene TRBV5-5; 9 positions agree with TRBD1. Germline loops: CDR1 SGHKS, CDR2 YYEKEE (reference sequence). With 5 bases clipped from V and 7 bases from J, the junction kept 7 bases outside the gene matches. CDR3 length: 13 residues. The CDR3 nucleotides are TGTGCCAGCAGATTACAGGGGGCGCGGGAGCAGTACTTC. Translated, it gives CASRLQGAREQYF.

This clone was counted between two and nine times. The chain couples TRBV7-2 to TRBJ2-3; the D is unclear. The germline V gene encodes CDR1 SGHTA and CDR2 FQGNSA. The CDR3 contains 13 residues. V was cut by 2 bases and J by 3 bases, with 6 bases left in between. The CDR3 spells CASSLFLTDTQYF. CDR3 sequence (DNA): TGTGCCAGCAGCTTATTCCTAACAGATACGCAGTATTTT.

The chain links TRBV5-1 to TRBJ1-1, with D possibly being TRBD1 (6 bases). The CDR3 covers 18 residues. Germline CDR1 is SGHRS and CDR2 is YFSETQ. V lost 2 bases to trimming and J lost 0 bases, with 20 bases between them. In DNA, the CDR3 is TGCGCCAGCAGCTTTTGGTTCTCCCGGGGGGCCCTGAACACTGAAGCTTTCTTT. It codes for CASSFWFSRGALNTEAFF.

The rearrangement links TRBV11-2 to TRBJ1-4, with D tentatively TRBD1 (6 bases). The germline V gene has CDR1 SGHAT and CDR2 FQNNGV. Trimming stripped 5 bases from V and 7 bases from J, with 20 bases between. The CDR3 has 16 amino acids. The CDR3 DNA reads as TGTGCCAGCAGCCCCGTTGGAGGTGGGGGCCTTGAAAAACTGTTTTTT. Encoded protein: CASSPVGGGGLEKLFF.

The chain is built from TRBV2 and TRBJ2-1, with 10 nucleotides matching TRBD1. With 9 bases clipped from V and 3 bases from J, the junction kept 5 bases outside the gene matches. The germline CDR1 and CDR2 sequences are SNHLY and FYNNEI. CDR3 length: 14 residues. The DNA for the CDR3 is TGTGCCAGTAAGACAGGGGGCATCTACAATGAGCAGTTCTTC. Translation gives CASKTGGIYNEQFF. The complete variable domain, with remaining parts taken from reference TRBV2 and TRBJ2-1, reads EPEVTQTPSHQVTQMGQEVILRCVPISNHLYFYWYRQILGQKVEFLVSFYNNEISEKSEIFDDQFSVERPDGSNFTLKIRSTKLEDSAMYFCASKTGGIYNEQFFGPGTRLTVL.

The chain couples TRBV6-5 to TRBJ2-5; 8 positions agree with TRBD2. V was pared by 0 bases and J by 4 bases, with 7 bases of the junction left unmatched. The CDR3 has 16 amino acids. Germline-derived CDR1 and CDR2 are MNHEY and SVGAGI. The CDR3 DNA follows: TGTGCCAGCAGTTACTCGCGACTAGCGACAGTAGAGACCCAGTACTTC. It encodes CASSYSRLATVETQYF.

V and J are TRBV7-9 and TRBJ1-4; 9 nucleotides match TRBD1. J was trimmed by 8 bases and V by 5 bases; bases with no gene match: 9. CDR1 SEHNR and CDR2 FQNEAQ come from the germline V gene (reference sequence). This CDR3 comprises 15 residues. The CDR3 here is CASSAGQGKSEKLFF. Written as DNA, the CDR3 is TGTGCCAGCAGCGCAGGACAGGGGAAGAGCGAAAAACTGTTTTTT. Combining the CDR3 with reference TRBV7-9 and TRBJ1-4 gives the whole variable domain DTGVSQNPRHKITKRGQNVTFRCDPISEHNRLYWYRQTLGQGPEFLTYFQNEAQLEKSRLLSDRFSAERPKGSFSTLEIQRTEQGDSAMYLCASSAGQGKSEKLFFGSGTQLSVL.

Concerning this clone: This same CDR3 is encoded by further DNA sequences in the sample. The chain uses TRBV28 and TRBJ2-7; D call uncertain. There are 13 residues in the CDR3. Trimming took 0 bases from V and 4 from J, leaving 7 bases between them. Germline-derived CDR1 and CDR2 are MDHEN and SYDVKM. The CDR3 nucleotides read TGTGCCAGCAGTTTATGGGCCGATTACGAGCAGTACTTC. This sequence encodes CASSLWADYEQYF.

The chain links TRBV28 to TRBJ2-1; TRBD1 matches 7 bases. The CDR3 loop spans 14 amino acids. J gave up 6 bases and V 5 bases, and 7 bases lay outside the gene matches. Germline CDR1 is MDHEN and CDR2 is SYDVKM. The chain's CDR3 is CASSLDRVLNEQFF. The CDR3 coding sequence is TGTGCCAGCAGTCTTGACAGGGTCCTCAATGAGCAGTTCTTC.

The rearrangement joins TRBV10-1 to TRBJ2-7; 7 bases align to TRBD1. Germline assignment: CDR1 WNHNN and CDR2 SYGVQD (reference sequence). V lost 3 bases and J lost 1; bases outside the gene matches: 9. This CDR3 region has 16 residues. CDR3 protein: CASSDRRQGRSYEQYF. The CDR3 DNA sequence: TGCGCCAGCAGTGACCGCCGACAGGGCAGGTCCTACGAGCAGTACTTC.

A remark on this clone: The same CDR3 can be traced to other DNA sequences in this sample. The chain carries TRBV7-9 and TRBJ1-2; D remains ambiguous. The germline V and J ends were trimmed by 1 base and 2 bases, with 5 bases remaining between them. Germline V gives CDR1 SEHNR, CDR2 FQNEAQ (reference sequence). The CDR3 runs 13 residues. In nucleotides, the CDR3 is TGTGCCAGCAGCTTAGGTCAGAACTATGGCTACACCTTC. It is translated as CASSLGQNYGYTF.

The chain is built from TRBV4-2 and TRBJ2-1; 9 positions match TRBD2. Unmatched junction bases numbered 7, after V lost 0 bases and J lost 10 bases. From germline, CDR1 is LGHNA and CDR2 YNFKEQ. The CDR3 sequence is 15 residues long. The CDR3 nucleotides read TGTGCCAGCAGCCAAGAGGCTAGCGGGGCCCTCGAGCAGTTCTTC. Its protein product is CASSQEASGALEQFF.

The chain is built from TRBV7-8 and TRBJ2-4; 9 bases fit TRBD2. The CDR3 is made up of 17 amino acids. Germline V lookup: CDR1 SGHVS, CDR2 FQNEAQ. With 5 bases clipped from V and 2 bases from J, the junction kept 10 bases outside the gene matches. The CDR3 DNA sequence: TGTGCCAGCAGCCCCGTAGCGGGAGTCGGGACCAAAAACATTCAGTACTTC. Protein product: CASSPVAGVGTKNIQYF.

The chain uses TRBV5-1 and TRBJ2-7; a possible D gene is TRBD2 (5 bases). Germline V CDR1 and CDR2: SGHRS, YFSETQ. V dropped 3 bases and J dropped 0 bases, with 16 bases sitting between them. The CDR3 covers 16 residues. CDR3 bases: TGCGCCAGCAGCTCAGGACCGAGCGGTAGCTCCTACGAGCAGTACTTC. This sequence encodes CASSSGPSGSSYEQYF.

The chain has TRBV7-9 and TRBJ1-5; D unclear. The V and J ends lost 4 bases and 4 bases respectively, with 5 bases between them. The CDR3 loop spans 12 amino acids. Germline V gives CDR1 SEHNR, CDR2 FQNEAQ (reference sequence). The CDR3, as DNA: TGTGCCAGCAGCTCCTTAAATCAGCCCCAGCATTTT. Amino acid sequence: CASSSLNQPQHF.

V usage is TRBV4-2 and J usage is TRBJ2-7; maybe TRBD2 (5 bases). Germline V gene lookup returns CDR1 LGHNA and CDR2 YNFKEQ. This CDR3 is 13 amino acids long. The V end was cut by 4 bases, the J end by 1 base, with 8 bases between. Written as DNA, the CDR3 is TGTGCCAGCAGCCCGGGATTTTCCTACGAGCAGTACTTC. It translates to CASSPGFSYEQYF.

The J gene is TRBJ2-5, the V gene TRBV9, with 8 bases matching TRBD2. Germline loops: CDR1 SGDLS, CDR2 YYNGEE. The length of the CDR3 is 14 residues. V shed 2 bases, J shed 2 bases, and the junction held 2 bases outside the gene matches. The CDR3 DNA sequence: TGTGCCAGCAGCGTTGTAGCGGGACAAGAGACCCAGTACTTC. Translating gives CASSVVAGQETQYF. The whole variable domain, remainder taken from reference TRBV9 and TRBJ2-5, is DSGVTQTPKHLITATGQRVTLRCSPRSGDLSVYWYQQSLDQGLQFLIQYYNGEERAKGNILERFSAQQFPDLHSELNLSSLELGDSALYFCASSVVAGQETQYFGPGTRLLVL.

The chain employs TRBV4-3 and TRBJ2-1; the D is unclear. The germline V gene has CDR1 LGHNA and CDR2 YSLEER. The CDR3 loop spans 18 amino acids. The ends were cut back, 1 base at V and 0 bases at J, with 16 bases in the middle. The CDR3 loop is CASSQGSKALSSYNEQFF. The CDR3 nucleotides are TGCGCCAGCAGCCAAGGGAGTAAGGCGCTGAGCTCCTACAATGAGCAGTTCTTC.

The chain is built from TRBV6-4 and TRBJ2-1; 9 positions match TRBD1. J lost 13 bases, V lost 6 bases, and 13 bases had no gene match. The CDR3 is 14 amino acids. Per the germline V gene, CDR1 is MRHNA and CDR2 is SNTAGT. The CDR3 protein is CASSPDGTGRGQFF. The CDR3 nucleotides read TGTGCCAGCAGCCCAGATGGGACAGGGAGAGGCCAGTTCTTC.

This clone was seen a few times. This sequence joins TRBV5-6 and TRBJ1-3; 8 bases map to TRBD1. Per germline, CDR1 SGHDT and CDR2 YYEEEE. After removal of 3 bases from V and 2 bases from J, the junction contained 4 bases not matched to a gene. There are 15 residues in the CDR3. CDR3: CASSWDRRPGNTIYF. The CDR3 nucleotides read TGTGCCAGCAGCTGGGACAGGAGGCCTGGAAACACCATATATTTT.

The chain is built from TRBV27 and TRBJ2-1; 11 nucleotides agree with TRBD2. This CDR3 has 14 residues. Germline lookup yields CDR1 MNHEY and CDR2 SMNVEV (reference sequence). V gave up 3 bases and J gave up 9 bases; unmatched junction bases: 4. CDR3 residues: CASSLATSGAEQFF. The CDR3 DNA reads TGTGCCAGCAGTTTGGCGACTAGCGGGGCTGAGCAGTTCTTC.

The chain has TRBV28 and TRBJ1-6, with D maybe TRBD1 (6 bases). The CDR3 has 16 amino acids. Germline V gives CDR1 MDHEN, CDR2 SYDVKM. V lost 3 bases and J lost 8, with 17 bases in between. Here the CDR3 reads CASSFLDRFQDSPLHF. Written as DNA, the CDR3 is TGTGCCAGCAGTTTTCTTGACAGGTTTCAAGATTCACCCCTCCACTTT.